The 8 T cell receptor beta chains given below trace back to one sample, sequenced in a study of T cell responses to AZD1222 COVID-19 vaccine. The repertoire was sequenced with immunoSEQ multiplex PCR; TCRdb's copy has only in-frame clones and lacks some. The table shows over 130,000 clones, with more than 85% occurring only once. The source was peripheral blood, collected on day 0 of AZD1222 vaccination. Every receptor here comes from an adult in good health.

This rearrangement joins TRBV2 to TRBJ1-5; 7 bases are a match to TRBD1. V was clipped by 7 bases and J by 4 bases; unmatched bases: 1. CDR1 is SNHLY and CDR2 is FYNNEI in the germline V gene. The length of the CDR3 is 12 residues. The chain's CDR3 is CASTTGNQPQHF. In DNA form, the CDR3 reads TGTGCCAGCACGACAGGGAATCAGCCCCAGCATTTT.

CDR3 DNA: TGTGCCAGCAGCGGAAACTCAGCAGAGACCCAGTACTTC. Protein: CASSGNSAETQYF. The gene calls are TRBV5-5 and TRBJ2-5; D not certain. V gave up 4 bases and J gave up 4 bases, with 11 bases separating them. Germline V lookup: CDR1 SGHKS, CDR2 YYEKEE (reference sequence). The CDR3 is 13 amino acids. The variable domain in full, completed from reference TRBV5-5 and TRBJ2-5, reads DAGVTQSPTHLIKTRGQQVTLRCSPISGHKSVSWYQQVLGQGPQFIFQYYEKEERGRGNFPDRFSARQFPNYSSELNVNALLLGDSALYLCASSGNSAETQYFGPGTRLLVL.

This sequence joins TRBV20-1 and TRBJ2-3, with D tentatively TRBD1 or TRBD2 (6 bases each). The CDR3 extends over 15 amino acids. CDR1 DFQATT and CDR2 SNEGSKA come from the germline V gene (reference sequence). The ends were cut back, 3 bases at V and 3 bases at J, with 16 bases in the middle. The CDR3 bases are TGCAGTGCTAGTAAGATCGGGGGCCCAACAGATACGCAGTATTTT. Translating it yields CSASKIGGPTDTQYF.

This chain joins TRBV5-1 and TRBJ2-1; no definite D call. The CDR3 spans 11 residues. Germline CDR1 reads SGHRS; CDR2 reads YFSETQ. With 0 bases removed from V and 15 bases from J, the gap between germline ends came to 10 bases. Written as DNA, the CDR3 is TGCGCCAGCAGCTTGGCCGAGAGCCGGTTCTTC. Amino acid sequence: CASSLAESRFF.

The V call is TRBV5-1, the J call TRBJ2-3; TRBD2 might be the D (6 bases). The length of the CDR3 is 16 residues. The V end lost 0 bases, the J end lost 2 bases, and 13 bases lay between the germline ends. Per germline, CDR1 SGHRS and CDR2 YFSETQ. The CDR3 region is CASSLVGGGNTDTQYF. The CDR3 DNA reads as TGCGCCAGCAGCTTGGTGGGAGGTGGTAACACAGATACGCAGTATTTT.

Concerning this clone itself: Other DNA sequences in this specimen translate into the identical CDR3. The rearrangement links TRBV6-5 to TRBJ1-1; no reliable D call. CDR3 length equals 15 residues. Trimming shortened V by 0 bases and J by 0 bases, and 8 bases separated the two germline ends. Per germline, CDR1 MNHEY and CDR2 SVGAGI. This CDR3 is CASSYSRGMNTEAFF. As DNA, the CDR3 is TGTGCCAGCAGTTACTCGAGAGGAATGAACACTGAAGCTTTCTTT.

This chain links TRBV9 with TRBJ2-2; D is possibly TRBD2 (6 bases). Trimming took 4 bases from V and 7 from J, leaving 20 bases between them. This CDR3 is 16 amino acids long. Germline assignment: CDR1 SGDLS and CDR2 YYNGEE. The CDR3 DNA reads TGTGCCAGCAGCCCTCGGCTGGAGGGCTCCGGCGGGGAGCTGTTTTTT. Its protein is CASSPRLEGSGGELFF.

This sequence joins TRBV2 and TRBJ1-1; D is unresolved. Trimming removed 0 bases at V and 0 bases at J, with 11 bases between. This CDR3 comprises 16 residues. The germline CDR1 and CDR2 sequences are SNHLY and FYNNEI. The CDR3 DNA is TGTGCCAGCAGTGAAGCTGGTTTGGTAATGAACACTGAAGCTTTCTTT. Translation gives CASSEAGLVMNTEAFF.